This T cell receptor (beta chain) was identified in a study of blood T cell repertoires in COVID-19. Between the trimmed V and J ends, which lost 2 bases and 4 bases, there was a span of 14 bases. The CDR3 sequence is 15 residues long. From germline, CDR1 is MNHEY and CDR2 SVGAGI. Sequenced by immunoSEQ multiplex PCR; TCRdb stores in-frame clones only, minus some. The sample lists around 150,000 clones; around 78% were seen once. The chain uses TRBV6-5 and TRBJ1-1; D is unresolved. This clonotype originated in a woman of 80 years or more with active or convalescent COVID-19. Sequences were obtained from peripheral blood. The CDR3 DNA is TGTGCCAGCAGTTACAATCGAGGGTGGTCCACTGAAGCTTTCTTT. As protein: CASSYNRGWSTEAFF.